This T cell receptor beta chain was sequenced during a study of CD8+ T cells in alopecia areata. Trimming removed 7 bases at V and 5 bases at J, with 11 bases between. This CDR3 has 12 amino acids. The germline V gene encodes CDR1 SGHAT and CDR2 FQNNGV. General study points: TCRs were shared less clearly across patients than in mice, possibly for HLA-related reasons.

Extraction and reverse transcription of RNA yielded cDNA as the sequencing template. Profiled with immunoSEQ multiplex PCR; TCRdb holds only in-frame clones, not every one. The sample has about 130,000 clones; 49% are singletons. About this clone itself: What it binds is not known.

This sequence joins TRBV11-2 and TRBJ2-5, with D possibly being TRBD1 (6 bases). The sequence was collected from a human donor with alopecia areata. Here the sequenced sample was CD8+ T cells sorted from blood, taken at week 0. The CDR3 DNA reads TGTGCCAGCACCCTCCAGGGGGAGACCCAGTACTTC. Its protein is CASTLQGETQYF.